This T cell receptor beta chain was sequenced in a study of blood T cell repertoires in COVID-19 (dated by TCRdb to between 2020 and 2021). About the investigation overall: The collaborator samples originated in the United States, Italy and Spain and spanned the acute and convalescent phases of COVID-19. The samples were drawn from the first 160 participants of the ongoing ImmuneRACE study and from 950 to 1,500 subjects provided by 6 global collaborators. The prospective study material was composed of cDNA or gDNA derived from T cells, B-cell-depleted T cells, or PBMCs. The dataset comprised deeply sampled blood TCRbeta repertoires from subjects exposed to, actively infected with, or recovered from COVID-19. A de-identified subject ID, COVID-19 status, age in years and sex were almost always included in the sample metadata. Where available, HLA class I and class II types were taken from metadata supplied by the sample provider and were not determined by assay-based typing. The repertoires were made available in a free public database intended to serve as a resource for research on the immune response to SARS-CoV-2. What the research found in general, with its limitations: The amount of clinical and demographic metadata varied by source and participant and was provided uncurated.

Regarding this clone: Its antigen is still unknown. Base qualities are not at hand, and no much larger clone is one base apart.

Collaborating institutions collected whole blood in K2EDTA tubes following their own protocols. For TCRbeta analysis, collaborators shipped samples as frozen whole blood, isolated PBMCs, or DNA extracted from either of those sample types. The V end gives up 3 bases and the J end 4 bases, leaving 3 bases in the junction not matched to a gene. CDR3 length: 15 amino acids, cysteine to phenylalanine. Kept here is only the CDR3 DNA, which spans 45 bases and is read in frame from base 1. CDR1 and CDR2 were assigned from the germline V gene as SGHVS and FNYEAQ. TCRbeta CDR3 regions were amplified from genomic DNA using the immunoSEQ Assay, a bias-controlled multiplex PCR. In the original analysis: Within the assay, amplification of reference gene primers was used to estimate how many nucleated cells each sample contained. To quantify the absolute abundance of each unique TCRbeta CDR3 rearrangement, sequence reads were collapsed and filtered. For each sample, productive Simpson clonality was calculated as the square root of Simpson's diversity index over productive rearrangements. The immuneACCESS repertoire file appears here via TCRdb, limited to in-frame rearrangements. These files lack a portion of the clones; in checked studies, under half of the deficit traces to unresolved V genes, and the cause of the others is not known. The V and J calls and clone size come from that table; D and trimming were worked out from the DNA. The sample table shows 80,000 or so clones, and 75% to 95% are seen once. Of the sample, roughly 2% falls within the top ten clones.

This chain joins TRBV7-6 to TRBJ2-3, and TRBD2 matches 11 of the central bases. The TCR comes from a woman in her fifties or sixties in a cohort sampled during active COVID-19. The sequenced sample was peripheral blood. The CDR3 reads CASSFASGGPDTQYF. The nucleotide sequence is given as TGTGCCAGCAGCTTTGCTAGCGGGGGGCCAGATACGCAGTATTTT.